Listed below are T cell receptor beta chains from one sample, sequenced in a study of vaccination effects on CD4 cells after COVID-19. Produced via immunoSEQ multiplex PCR; TCRdb's table is partial and in-frame only. The table shows about 50,000 clones, with over 65% occurring only once. Their target antigens are unknown. The sequences come from CD4+ T cells from PBMCs cultured without peptide, collected before COVID-19 vaccination. Every receptor here comes from a human donor who received a COVID-19 vaccine. Both conserved end residues are part of each CDR3. A D gene is named only where the DNA matches it firmly. Clone size is given for some rows only: seen once, a few or many times, or a class if the clone is expanded.

D gene,clone size,V gene,J gene,CDR3 protein,CDR3 DNA
-,-,TRBV5-1,TRBJ2-5,CASSLSEQPGETQYF,TGCGCCAGCAGCTTGAGTGAACAGCCCGGGGAGACCCAGTACTTC
-,once,TRBV19,TRBJ2-2,CASSNRAAVAGELFF,TGTGCCAGTAGTAACAGGGCAGCTGTGGCCGGGGAGCTGTTTTTT
-,-,TRBV7-9,TRBJ1-1,CASSPGGGGNTEAFF,TGTGCCAGCAGCCCCGGCGGGGGAGGAAACACTGAAGCTTTCTTT
-,-,TRBV5-6,TRBJ2-1,CASREGAYNEQFF,TGTGCCAGCAGGGAAGGAGCCTACAATGAGCAGTTCTTC
-,-,TRBV2,TRBJ1-5,CASSDTTADQPQHF,TGTGCCAGCAGTGACACGACGGCAGATCAGCCCCAGCATTTT
-,-,TRBV24-1,TRBJ1-6,CATSDSGYNSPLHF,TGTGCCACCAGTGATTCCGGATATAATTCACCCCTCCACTTT
TRBD1,-,TRBV11-1,TRBJ2-3,CASRGTGPTDTQYF,TGTGCCAGCAGAGGGACAGGCCCCACAGATACGCAGTATTTT
-,once,TRBV29-1,TRBJ2-2,CSVEGYGAGELFF,TGCAGCGTTGAAGGGTATGGGGCCGGGGAGCTGTTTTTT
TRBD2,-,TRBV6-1,TRBJ2-3,CASSEAGLAGGPNTQYF,TGTGCCAGCAGTGAAGCCGGACTAGCGGGGGGGCCAAATACGCAGTATTTT
TRBD2,-,TRBV18,TRBJ2-1,CASSPAETSGYNEQFF,TGTGCCAGCTCACCGGCTGAGACTAGCGGTTACAATGAGCAGTTCTTC
-,once,TRBV2,TRBJ1-5,CASRGDSNQPQHF,TGTGCCAGCCGGGGGGATAGCAATCAGCCCCAGCATTTT
TRBD1,once,TRBV30,TRBJ1-1,CAWSKGANTEAFF,TGTGCCTGGAGTAAGGGGGCCAACACTGAAGCTTTCTTT
TRBD2,-,TRBV4-1,TRBJ2-5,CASSQDGGSGETQYF,TGCGCCAGCAGCCAAGATGGCGGGAGTGGGGAGACCCAGTACTTC
-,-,TRBV15,TRBJ1-2,CATSQPGTGYTF,TGTGCCACCAGTCAACCAGGGACCGGCTACACCTTC
-,-,TRBV27,TRBJ2-5,CASGRGGPGKTQYF,TGTGCCAGCGGTAGAGGGGGTCCGGGTAAGACCCAGTACTTC
-,-,TRBV5-1,TRBJ1-6,CASRGRAGDNSPLHF,TGCGCCAGCAGAGGCCGAGCGGGGGATAATTCACCCCTCCACTTT
-,-,TRBV5-1,TRBJ1-5,CASSPWGGQEQPQHF,TGCGCCAGCAGCCCTTGGGGGGGACAAGAACAGCCCCAGCATTTT
-,-,TRBV4-2,TRBJ2-6,CARDAGQGGANVLTF,TGTGCCCGAGACGCCGGCCAGGGGGGGGCCAACGTCCTGACTTTC
-,-,TRBV7-2,TRBJ2-2,CASSQYTGELFF,TGTGCCAGCAGCCAATACACCGGGGAGCTGTTTTTT
-,-,TRBV9,TRBJ1-1,CASSVAVNTEAFF,TGTGCCAGCAGCGTAGCAGTGAACACTGAAGCTTTCTTT
-,-,TRBV18,TRBJ2-1,CASSPRWRYNEQFF,TGTGCCAGCTCCCCAAGGTGGCGGTACAATGAGCAGTTCTTC
-,-,TRBV2,TRBJ1-5,CASSDQGNQPQHF,TGTGCCAGCAGTGATCAGGGGAATCAGCCCCAGCATTTT
-,-,TRBV11-2,TRBJ1-5,CASSYMLGQPQHF,TGTGCCAGCAGTTATATGCTGGGTCAGCCCCAGCATTTT
-,few,TRBV9,TRBJ1-6,CASSAAAGAPLHF,TGTGCCAGCAGCGCCGCCGCGGGAGCACCCCTCCACTTT
-,-,TRBV18,TRBJ2-3,CASSPRALSTDTQYF,TGTGCCAGCTCACCCCGGGCACTGAGCACAGATACGCAGTATTTT
-,-,TRBV11-3,TRBJ2-2,CASSPTASPGELFF,TGTGCCAGCAGCCCGACAGCATCCCCCGGGGAGCTGTTTTTT
-,-,TRBV2,TRBJ2-1,CASSVGRSSYNEQFF,TGTGCCAGCAGTGTAGGCAGGAGCTCCTACAATGAGCAGTTCTTC
TRBD1,once,TRBV18,TRBJ1-2,CASSSSTGGANGYTF,TGTGCCAGCTCATCCTCGACAGGGGGCGCGAATGGCTACACCTTC
-,-,TRBV15,TRBJ1-2,CATSRDRHPMGGYTF,TGTGCCACCAGCAGAGACCGACACCCCATGGGAGGCTACACCTTC
-,-,TRBV7-8,TRBJ1-2,CASSRGPYYGYTF,TGTGCCAGCAGCCGCGGACCGTACTATGGCTACACCTTC
-,few,TRBV28,TRBJ2-6,CASRGPSSGANVLTF,TGTGCCAGCAGGGGACCGAGCTCTGGGGCCAACGTCCTGACTTTC
-,-,TRBV11-2,TRBJ2-1,CASSFQGPNEQFF,TGTGCCAGCAGCTTCCAGGGGCCCAATGAGCAGTTCTTC
-,-,TRBV7-3,TRBJ2-6,CASSSRGSGANVLTF,TGTGCCAGCAGCTCTCGAGGGAGTGGGGCCAACGTCCTGACTTTC
-,-,TRBV2,TRBJ1-2,CASSEQAVSGYGYTF,TGTGCCAGCAGTGAACAGGCAGTTTCAGGGTATGGCTACACCTTC
TRBD2,-,TRBV28,TRBJ2-1,CASRRTSGGYEQFF,TGTGCCAGCAGACGGACTAGCGGGGGGTATGAGCAGTTCTTC
TRBD2,-,TRBV10-2,TRBJ2-1,CAAAFGAGGRNEQFF,TGCGCCGCGGCCTTTGGGGCGGGGGGGCGTAATGAGCAGTTCTTC
TRBD1,-,TRBV29-1,TRBJ1-1,CSGGQVNTEAFF,TGCAGCGGGGGACAGGTGAACACTGAAGCTTTCTTT
TRBD1,-,TRBV5-8,TRBJ1-6,CASSSGQFNSPLHF,TGTGCCAGCAGCTCGGGACAGTTCAATTCACCCCTCCACTTT
-,-,TRBV5-1,TRBJ1-2,CASGNLRPDYGYTF,TGCGCCAGCGGCAATCTGAGACCCGACTATGGCTACACCTTC
-,-,TRBV18,TRBJ2-5,CASSRHEGETQYF,TGTGCCAGCTCACGTCACGAGGGGGAGACCCAGTACTTC
TRBD1,-,TRBV11-2,TRBJ2-2,CASSSGQVNTGELFF,TGTGCCAGCAGCTCGGGACAGGTGAACACCGGGGAGCTGTTTTTT
-,-,TRBV20-1,TRBJ1-1,CSASRVGSSTEAFF,TGCAGTGCTAGTCGTGTAGGGTCGAGCACTGAAGCTTTCTTT
-,few,TRBV6-5,TRBJ1-1,CASSSIQGTEAFF,TGTGCCAGCAGTTCCATTCAGGGCACTGAAGCTTTCTTT
TRBD2,-,TRBV14,TRBJ2-1,CASSQEWTSGYNEQFF,TGTGCCAGCAGCCAAGAGTGGACTAGCGGATACAATGAGCAGTTCTTC